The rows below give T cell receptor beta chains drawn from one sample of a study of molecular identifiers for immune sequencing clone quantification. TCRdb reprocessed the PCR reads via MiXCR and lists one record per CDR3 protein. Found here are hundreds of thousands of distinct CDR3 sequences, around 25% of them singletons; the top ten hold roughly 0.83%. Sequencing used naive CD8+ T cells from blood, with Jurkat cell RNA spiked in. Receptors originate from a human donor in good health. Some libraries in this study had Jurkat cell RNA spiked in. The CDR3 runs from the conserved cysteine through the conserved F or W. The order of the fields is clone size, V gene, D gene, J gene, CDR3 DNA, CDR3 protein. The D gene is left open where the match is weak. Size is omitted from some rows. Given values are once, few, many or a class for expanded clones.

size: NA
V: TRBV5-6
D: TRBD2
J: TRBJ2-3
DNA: TGTGCCAGCAGCGGGACTAGCGGGAGGGCCCACTTGCATACGCAGTATTTT
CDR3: CASSGTSGRAHLHTQYF

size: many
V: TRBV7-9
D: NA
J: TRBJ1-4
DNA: TGTGCCAGCAGCCTCTCCCCTACGGCAGAAAATGAAAAACTGTTTTTT
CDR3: CASSLSPTAENEKLFF

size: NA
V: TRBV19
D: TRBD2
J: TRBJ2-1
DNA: TGTGCCAGTAGTGACACGGGACTAGCGGAAAACAATGAGCAGTTCTTC
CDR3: CASSDTGLAENNEQFF

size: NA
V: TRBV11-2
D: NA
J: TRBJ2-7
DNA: TGTGCCAGCAGCCAAACAATGGGGGTCGAGCAGTACTTC
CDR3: CASSQTMGVEQYF

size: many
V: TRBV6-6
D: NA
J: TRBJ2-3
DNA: TGTGCCAGCAGTTACTCTACCAGCGGGAGCACAGATACGCAGTATTTT
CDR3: CASSYSTSGSTDTQYF

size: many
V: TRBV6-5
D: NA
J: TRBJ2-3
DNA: TGTGCCAGCAGTTACACCCAGGTTAGAGGGCTTTACACAGATACGCAGTATTTT
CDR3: CASSYTQVRGLYTDTQYF

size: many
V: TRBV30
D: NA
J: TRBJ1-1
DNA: TGTGCCTGGAGCGGGACACTGAACACTGAAGCTTTCTTT
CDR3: CAWSGTLNTEAFF

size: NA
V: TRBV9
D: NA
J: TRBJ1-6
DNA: TGTGCCAGCAGCCTAGGCGACAGCTCCTATAATTCACCCCTCCACTTT
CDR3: CASSLGDSSYNSPLHF

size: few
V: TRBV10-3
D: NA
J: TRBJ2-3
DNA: TGTGCCATCAGTGAGACGGGGGGCATCACAGATACGCAGTATTTT
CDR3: CAISETGGITDTQYF

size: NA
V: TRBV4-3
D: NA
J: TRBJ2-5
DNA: TGCGCCAGCAGCCCAGGCCTAGGAAGTGGAGAGACCCAGTACTTC
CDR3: CASSPGLGSGETQYF

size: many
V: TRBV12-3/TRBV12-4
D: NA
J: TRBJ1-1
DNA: TGTGCCAGCAGACAGGACACTGAAGCTTTCTTT
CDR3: CASRQDTEAFF